This TCR beta chain is drawn from a study of T cell repertoires in ileal Crohn's disease. Study-level background: All patients had surgery for stricturing (around 60%) or penetrating (around 40%) disease. Whole-study results and caveats: High-frequency clones were more common in sorted CD8 than CD4 cells.

Turning to this clone: The target antigen is unknown.

Included were adult ileal or ileocolonic Crohn's patients indicated for ileocolonic resection. The method was immunoSEQ multiplex PCR; TCRdb's version includes in-frame clones alone and lacks a portion of them. Among 5,000 or so clones, around 73% were seen once, and the ten largest hold roughly 12%. Germline V gives CDR1 MNHEY, CDR2 SVGAGI. The CDR3 loop spans 15 amino acids. V was shortened by 6 bases and J by 1 base, with 14 bases between the two germline ends. This sequence was found in an adult with Crohn's disease. V and J are TRBV6-5 and TRBJ2-3, with a possible D match to TRBD2 (6 bases). Sequenced: ileal tissue. CDR3 sequence (DNA): TGTGCCAGCAGACCGGAGGGGTACGGCACAGATACGCAGTATTTT. Its translation is CASRPEGYGTDTQYF.